The TCR beta chain under discussion was sequenced for a study of beta chain features in type 1 diabetes. About the research overall: Examination covered some 99,000,000 sorted cells spanning all samples. Study-wide results and caveats: Insertion counts at VDJ junctions were lower in type 1 diabetes patients, who also showed more deletions there.

Germline assignment: CDR1 SQVTM and CDR2 ANQGSEA. Trimming stripped 7 bases from V and 4 bases from J, with 5 bases between. The CDR3 length is 10 residues. Of the isolated RNA, all was reverse transcribed, and so the sequenced material was expressed TCRB transcripts. Repertoires were generated with immunoSEQ multiplex PCR, while TCRdb's copy carries only in-frame clones and drops some. Of 200,000 to 300,000 clones detected, approximately 70% appear once; the ten largest clones hold 0.053%. This clone was observed a handful of times. Antigen specificity is unknown. Sorting with CD45RO/CCR7/CD25/CD127/CD95/CD27 yielded naive, central memory, regulatory and stem-like memory CD4+ cells.

V gene TRBV29-1 combines with J gene TRBJ2-1; no firm D call. The source is a man in his thirties or forties in good health. The sample taken for sequencing was naive CD4+ T cells from blood. The CDR3 is CSAMYNEQFF. CDR3 bases: TGCAGCGCCATGTACAATGAGCAGTTCTTC.